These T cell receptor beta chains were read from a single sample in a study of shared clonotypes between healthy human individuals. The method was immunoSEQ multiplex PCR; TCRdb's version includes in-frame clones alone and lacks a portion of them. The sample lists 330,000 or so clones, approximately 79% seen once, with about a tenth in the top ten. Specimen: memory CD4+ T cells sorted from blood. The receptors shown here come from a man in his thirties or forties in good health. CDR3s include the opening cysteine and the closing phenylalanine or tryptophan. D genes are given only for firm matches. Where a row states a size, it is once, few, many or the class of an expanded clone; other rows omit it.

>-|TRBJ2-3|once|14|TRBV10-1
CASSPTGSTDTQYF
TGCGCCAGCAGCCCAACGGGGAGCACAGATACGCAGTATTTT
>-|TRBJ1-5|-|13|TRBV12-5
CASGFGGNQPQHF
TGTGCTAGTGGTTTTGGGGGAAACCAGCCCCAGCATTTT
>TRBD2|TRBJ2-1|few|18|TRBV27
CASRPIRPLAGLYNEQFF
TGTGCCAGCAGGCCTATTCGCCCCCTAGCGGGGCTCTACAATGAGCAGTTCTTC
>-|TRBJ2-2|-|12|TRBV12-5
CASAVGGGELFF
TGTGCTAGTGCTGTTGGAGGCGGGGAGCTGTTTTTT
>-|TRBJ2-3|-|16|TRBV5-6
CASSDSSVASTDTQYF
TGTGCCAGCAGCGATTCTAGCGTTGCTAGCACAGATACGCAGTATTTT
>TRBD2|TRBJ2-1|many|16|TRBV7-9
CASSPLGAGGNNEQFF
TGTGCCAGCAGCCCCCTAGGAGCGGGAGGGAACAATGAGCAGTTCTTC
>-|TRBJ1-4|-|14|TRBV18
CASSPAAGNEKLFF
TGTGCCAGCTCACCGGCCGCCGGAAATGAAAAACTGTTTTTT
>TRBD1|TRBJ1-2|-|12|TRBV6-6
CASSYETGGAIF
TGTGCCAGCAGTTACGAGACAGGGGGCGCAATCTTC
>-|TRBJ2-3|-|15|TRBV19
CASGRQVLTSDTQYF
TGTGCCAGCGGAAGACAGGTGCTGACCTCAGATACGCAGTATTTT
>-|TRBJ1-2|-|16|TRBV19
CASSISGGNHVYGYTF
TGTGCCAGTAGTATAAGTGGGGGAAACCACGTCTATGGCTACACCTTC
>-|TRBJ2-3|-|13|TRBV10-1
CASSIGPTDTQYF
TGCGCCAGCAGCATCGGACCCACAGATACGCAGTATTTT
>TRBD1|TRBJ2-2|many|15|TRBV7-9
CASRQRGQDTGELFF
TGTGCCAGCAGACAGAGGGGACAGGACACCGGGGAGCTGTTTTTT
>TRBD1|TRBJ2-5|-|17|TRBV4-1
CASSRTFRQGEPGTQYF
TGCGCCAGCAGCCGGACGTTCAGACAGGGAGAGCCTGGGACCCAGTACTTC
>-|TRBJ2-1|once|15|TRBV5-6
CASSLLGQRYNEQFF
TGTGCCAGCAGCCTGTTGGGACAACGTTACAATGAGCAGTTCTTC
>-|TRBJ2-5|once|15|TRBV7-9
CASSLAPREQETQYF
TGTGCCAGCAGCTTAGCGCCAAGGGAACAAGAGACCCAGTACTTC
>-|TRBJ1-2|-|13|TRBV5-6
CASSSIYTYGYTF
TGTGCCAGCAGCTCTATATACACCTATGGCTACACCTTC
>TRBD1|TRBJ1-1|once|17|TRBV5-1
CASSLERTGVWNTEAFF
TGCGCCAGCAGCTTGGAACGGACAGGGGTTTGGAACACTGAAGCTTTCTTT